The clone carrying this T cell receptor (beta chain) was counted only a few times. Use of 60 Vbeta and 13 Jbeta primers characterized the PCR. The method was immunoSEQ multiplex PCR; TCRdb's version includes in-frame clones alone and lacks a portion of them. The sample has about 85,000 clones, about four fifths seen once. CDR3 length: 14 amino acids. Germline loops: CDR1 SGHRS, CDR2 YFSETQ. V dropped 4 bases and J dropped 4 bases, with 15 bases sitting between them. The sample originates from a study of cytomegalovirus exposure and HLA in healthy donors. The sample comprised PBMCs. This rearrangement joins TRBV5-1 to TRBJ2-7, with D perhaps TRBD1 (8 bases). The sequence derives from a man over 45 in good health and CMV-seropositive. This CDR3 reads CASSEGQGGYEQYF. CDR3 bases: TGCGCCAGCAGCGAAGGACAGGGAGGGTACGAGCAGTACTTC.